This T cell receptor (beta chain) was captured in a study of identical twins. The sample holds a few counts of this clonotype. TCRdb re-derived calls from the 5' RACE reads in MiXCR, one entry per CDR3 protein. The sample includes some 500,000 distinct CDR3 sequences, roughly a fifth of them seen just once. V lost 6 bases, J lost 7 bases, and 9 bases lay in between. This CDR3 is built from 12 residues. These data also featured in a second study, about T cells expressing NK-cell markers.

The V gene is TRBV12-3 or TRBV12-4, the J gene TRBJ2-2; D gene unclear. Material for sequencing was CD4+ T cells sorted from blood. The clonotype was recovered from a woman aged 18 to 35 in good health. CDR3 in DNA: TGTGCCAGCAGCCACCCTGTCGGGGAGCTGTTTTTT. Its translation: CASSHPVGELFF.